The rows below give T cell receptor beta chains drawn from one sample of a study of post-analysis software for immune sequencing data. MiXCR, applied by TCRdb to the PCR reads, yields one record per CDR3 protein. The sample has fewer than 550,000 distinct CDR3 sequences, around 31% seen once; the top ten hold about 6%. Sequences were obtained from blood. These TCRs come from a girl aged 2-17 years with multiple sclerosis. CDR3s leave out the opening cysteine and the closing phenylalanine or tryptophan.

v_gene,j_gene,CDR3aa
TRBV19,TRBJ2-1,ASSVPYNEQF
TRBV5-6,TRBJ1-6,ASSLFLSPPETSPLH
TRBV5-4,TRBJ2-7,ASSSDGTASYEQY
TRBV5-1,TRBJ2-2,ASSSEGSGGPTKNTGELF
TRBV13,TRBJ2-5,ASSLRVAGVETQY
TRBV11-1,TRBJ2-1,ASMGGSSYNEQF
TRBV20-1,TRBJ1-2,SARSPGQALGGYGYT
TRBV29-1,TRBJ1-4,SGPGQGDEKLF
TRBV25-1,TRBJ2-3,ASSEWDTQY
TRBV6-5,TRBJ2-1,ASYRVTGDEQF
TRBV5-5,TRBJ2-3,ASSSSPDTQY
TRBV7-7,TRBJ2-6,ASSFGVRSGANVLT
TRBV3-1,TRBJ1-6,ASSQDRGSLYNSPLH
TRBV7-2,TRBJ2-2,ASSPPSGGVSNTGELF
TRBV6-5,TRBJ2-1,ASSLDSAREQF
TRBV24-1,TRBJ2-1,AASGAGTEPYGQF
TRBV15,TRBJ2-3,ATSRADREADTQY
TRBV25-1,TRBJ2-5,ASSEDTGTETQY
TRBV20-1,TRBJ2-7,SARDLRGENYEQY
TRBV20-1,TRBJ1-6,SARARTGGSYNSPLH
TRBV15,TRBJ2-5,ATKGLGSLLGETQY
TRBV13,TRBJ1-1,ASSLNPGTRGGEAF
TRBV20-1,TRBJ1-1,SAKLSLGNTEAF
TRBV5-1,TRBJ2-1,ASSSGTRGGGEQF
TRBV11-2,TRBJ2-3,ASSPEVTDTQY
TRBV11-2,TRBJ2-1,ASSSIGGGGEETQF
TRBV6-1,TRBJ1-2,ASSEGAGPNYGYT
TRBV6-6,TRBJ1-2,ATQLQGAQDYGYT
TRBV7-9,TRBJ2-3,ASSSPSGTGTGTDTQY
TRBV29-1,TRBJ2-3,SVGGQLADTQY
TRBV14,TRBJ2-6,ASSQGLVWGSGANVLT